This T cell receptor beta chain was captured in a study of patients and donors after allogeneic stem cell transplantation. One entry per CDR3 protein results from TCRdb running MiXCR on the RT-PCR reads. Seen here are some 880,000 distinct CDR3 sequences, approximately 19% observed once, and the top ten hold around 6%. This clonotype has a handful of counts. The CDR3 spans 13 residues. J lost 14 bases, V lost 6 bases, and 13 bases had no gene match. V usage is TRBV12-3 or TRBV12-4 and J usage is TRBJ1-3, with TRBD1 matching over 7 bases. The receptor's source is a human donor who was either an allogeneic HSCT recipient or a stem cell or donor lymphocyte infusion donor (not recorded which). It is not recorded whose cells these are; they may come from a transplant donor. Sequenced input: blood, either unsorted or a sorted T cell fraction (not recorded which). In DNA form, the CDR3 reads TGTGCCAGCAGCCTCCGGACAGGCCCAGGAGTATATTTT. Translated: CASSLRTGPGVYF.